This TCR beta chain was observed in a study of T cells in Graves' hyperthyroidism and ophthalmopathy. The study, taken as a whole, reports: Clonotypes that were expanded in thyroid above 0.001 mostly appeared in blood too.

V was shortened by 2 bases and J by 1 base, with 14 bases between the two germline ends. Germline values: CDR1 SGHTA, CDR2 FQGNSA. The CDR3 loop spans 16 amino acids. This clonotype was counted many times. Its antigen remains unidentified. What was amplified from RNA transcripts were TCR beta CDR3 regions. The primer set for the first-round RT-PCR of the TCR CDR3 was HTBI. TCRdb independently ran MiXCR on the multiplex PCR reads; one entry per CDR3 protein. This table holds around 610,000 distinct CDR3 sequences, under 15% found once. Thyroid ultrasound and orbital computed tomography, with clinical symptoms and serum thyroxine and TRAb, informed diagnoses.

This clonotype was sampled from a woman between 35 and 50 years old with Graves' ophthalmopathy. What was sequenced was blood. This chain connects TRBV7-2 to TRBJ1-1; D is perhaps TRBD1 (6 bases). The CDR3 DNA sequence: TGTGCCAGCAGCTTATGGGCAGGGGAGGGGAACACTGAAGCTTTCTTT. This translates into CASSLWAGEGNTEAFF.